This T cell receptor beta chain appears in the sequencing data of a study of shared clonotypes between healthy human individuals. About the study: Three men and a couple of women, aged 18 to 49, were donors. Broader study findings: Represented diversity (both genetic and exposure-history) was limited by the small number of donors. Among donors, the sharing of clonotypes was expected to be influenced by sequencing depth.

The assay was immunoSEQ multiplex PCR, and TCRdb's table has in-frame clones only and misses some. Here the sample spans approximately 940,000 clones, more than 75% being singletons. About this clone: The antigen is not known.

Germline V lookup: CDR1 LNHDA, CDR2 SQIVND (reference sequence). The CDR3 contains 11 residues. The V and J ends lost 8 bases and 6 bases, in that order; junction bases with no gene match: 3. Both subsets, CD45RA+ naive and CD45RA-negative memory, were split from the CD4+ cells. The clonotype was recovered from a man between 18 and 29 years old in good health. The chain couples TRBV19 to TRBJ2-7; 8 bases are shared with TRBD1. Input material: memory CD4+ T cells sorted from blood. Specified subset: CD45RA-negative fraction. The CDR3 nucleotides are TGTGCCAGTTCCGACAGGGGCGAGCAGTACTTC. Translation gives CASSDRGEQYF.